This T cell receptor (beta chain) was identified in a study of T cell responses to AZD1222 COVID-19 vaccine. Study results and limitations: Baseline seropositivity occurred in only a handful of AZD1222 recipients. Females made up more of the donors, who were largely white British, and clonal diversity may have come out too low. Only after the peak T cell response were repertoires sampled.

The analysis combined second doses at about 4 or about 12 weeks. As to this clone: Its antigen is not known.

Germline CDR1 is KGHSH and CDR2 is LQKENI. Losses at the gene ends were 5 bases for V and 0 bases for J; bases not matched to a gene: 12. The CDR3 contains 18 residues. Sequenced by immunoSEQ multiplex PCR; TCRdb stores in-frame clones only, minus some. The top ten hold around 1% of the sample, which has about 170,000 clones, 87% seen once. The receptor was derived from an adult who received the AZD1222 COVID-19 vaccine. The rearrangement joins TRBV18 to TRBJ1-5, with TRBD1 matching 8 bases. The specimen comprised peripheral blood, sampled 28 days after the second AZD1222 dose. This CDR3 reads CASSDTGGRIYSNQPQHF. DNA of the CDR3: TGTGCCAGCTCAGACACAGGGGGAAGAATTTATAGCAATCAGCCCCAGCATTTT.